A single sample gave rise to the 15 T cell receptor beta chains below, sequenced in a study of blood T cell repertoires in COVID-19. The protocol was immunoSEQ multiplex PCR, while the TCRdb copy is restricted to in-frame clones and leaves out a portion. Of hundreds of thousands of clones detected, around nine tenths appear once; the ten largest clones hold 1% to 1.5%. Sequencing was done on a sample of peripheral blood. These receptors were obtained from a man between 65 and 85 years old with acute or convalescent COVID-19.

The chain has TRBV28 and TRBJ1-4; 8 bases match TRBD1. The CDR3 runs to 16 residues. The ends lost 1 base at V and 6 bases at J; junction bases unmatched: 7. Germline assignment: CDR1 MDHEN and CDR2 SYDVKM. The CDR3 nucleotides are TGTGCCAGCAGTTTATATGGCAGGGGGCGGCATGAAAAACTGTTTTTT. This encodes CASSLYGRGRHEKLFF.

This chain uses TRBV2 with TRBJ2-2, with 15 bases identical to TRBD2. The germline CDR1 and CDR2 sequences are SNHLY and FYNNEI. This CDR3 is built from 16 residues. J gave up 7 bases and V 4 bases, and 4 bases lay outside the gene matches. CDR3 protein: CASSVGLAGGIGELFF. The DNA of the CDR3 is TGTGCCAGCAGTGTTGGACTAGCGGGAGGGATCGGGGAGCTGTTTTTT.

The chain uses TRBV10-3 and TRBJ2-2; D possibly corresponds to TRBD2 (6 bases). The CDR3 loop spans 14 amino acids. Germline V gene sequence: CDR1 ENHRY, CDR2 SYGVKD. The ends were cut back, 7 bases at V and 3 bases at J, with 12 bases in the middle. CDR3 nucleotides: TGTGCCATCACGGGGGATCGGGACACCGGGGAGCTGTTTTTT. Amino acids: CAITGDRDTGELFF.

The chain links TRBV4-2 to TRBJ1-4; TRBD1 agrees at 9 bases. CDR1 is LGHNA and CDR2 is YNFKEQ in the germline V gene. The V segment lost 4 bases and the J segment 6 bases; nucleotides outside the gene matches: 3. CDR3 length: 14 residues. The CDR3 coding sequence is TGTGCCAGCAGCCGCCGACAGGGGGATGAAAAACTGTTTTTT. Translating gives CASSRRQGDEKLFF.

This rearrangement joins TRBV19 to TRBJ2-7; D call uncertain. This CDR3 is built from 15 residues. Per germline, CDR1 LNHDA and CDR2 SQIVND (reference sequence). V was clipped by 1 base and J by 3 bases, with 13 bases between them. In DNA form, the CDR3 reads TGTGCCAGTAGTATAGTGCACCTTCCGAGCTACGAGCAGTACTTC. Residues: CASSIVHLPSYEQYF.

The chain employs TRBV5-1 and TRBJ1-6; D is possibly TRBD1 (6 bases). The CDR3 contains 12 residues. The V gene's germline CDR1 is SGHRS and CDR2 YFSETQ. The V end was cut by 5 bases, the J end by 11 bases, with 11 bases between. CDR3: CASSPQGAPLHF. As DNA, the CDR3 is TGCGCCAGCAGTCCACAGGGAGCACCCCTCCACTTT.

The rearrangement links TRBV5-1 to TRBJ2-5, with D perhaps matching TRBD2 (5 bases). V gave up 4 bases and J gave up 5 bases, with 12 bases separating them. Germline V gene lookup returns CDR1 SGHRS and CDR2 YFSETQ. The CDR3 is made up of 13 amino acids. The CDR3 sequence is CASSTMTGETQYF. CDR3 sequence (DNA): TGCGCCAGCAGCACCATGACGGGGGAGACCCAGTACTTC.

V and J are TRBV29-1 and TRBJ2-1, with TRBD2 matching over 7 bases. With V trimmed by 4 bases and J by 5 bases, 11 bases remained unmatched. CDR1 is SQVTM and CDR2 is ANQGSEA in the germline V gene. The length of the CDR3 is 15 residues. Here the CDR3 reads CSVGSPASGNNEQFF. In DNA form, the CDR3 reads TGCAGCGTTGGTTCGCCGGCTAGCGGTAACAATGAGCAGTTCTTC.

In DNA form, the CDR3 reads TGTGCCAGCAGTTTAGGGTGGGGAGCCACTGAAGCTTTCTTT. Translation: CASSLGWGATEAFF. The V gene is TRBV28, the J gene TRBJ1-1; no clear D. The V end was cut by 2 bases, the J end by 4 bases, with 11 bases between. The CDR3 runs 14 residues. Germline-derived CDR1 and CDR2 are MDHEN and SYDVKM.

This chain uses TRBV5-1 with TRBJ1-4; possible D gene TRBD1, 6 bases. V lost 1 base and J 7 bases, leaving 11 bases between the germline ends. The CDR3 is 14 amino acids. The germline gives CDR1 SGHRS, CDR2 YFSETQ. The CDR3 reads CASSLIGTSEKLFF. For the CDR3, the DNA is TGCGCCAGCAGCTTGATCGGGACAAGTGAAAAACTGTTTTTT. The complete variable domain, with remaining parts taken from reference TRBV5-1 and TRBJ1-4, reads KAGVTQTPRYLIKTRGQQVTLSCSPISGHRSVSWYQQTPGQGLQFLFEYFSETQRNKGNFPGRFSGRQFSNSRSEMNVSTLELGDSALYLCASSLIGTSEKLFFGSGTQLSVL.

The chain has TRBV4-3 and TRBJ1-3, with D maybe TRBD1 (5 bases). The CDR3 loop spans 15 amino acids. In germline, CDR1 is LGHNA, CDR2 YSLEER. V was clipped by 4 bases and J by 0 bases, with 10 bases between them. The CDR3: CASSRDRSSGNTIYF. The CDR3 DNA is TGCGCCAGCAGCCGTGACAGATCCTCTGGAAACACCATATATTTT.

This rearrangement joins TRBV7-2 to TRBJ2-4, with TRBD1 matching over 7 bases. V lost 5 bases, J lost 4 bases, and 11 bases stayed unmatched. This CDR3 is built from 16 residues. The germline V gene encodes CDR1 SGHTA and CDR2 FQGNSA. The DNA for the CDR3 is TGTGCCAGCAGCCTAGAGACAGGGCTTCGGAAAAACATTCAGTACTTC. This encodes CASSLETGLRKNIQYF.

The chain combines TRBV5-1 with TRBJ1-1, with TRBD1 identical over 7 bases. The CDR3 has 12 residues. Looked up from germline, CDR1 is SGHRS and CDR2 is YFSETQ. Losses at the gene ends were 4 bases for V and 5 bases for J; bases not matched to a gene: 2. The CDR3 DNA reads TGCGCCAGCAGCGCGGACAGGACTGAAGCTTTCTTT. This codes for CASSADRTEAFF. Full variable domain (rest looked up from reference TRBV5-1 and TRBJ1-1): KAGVTQTPRYLIKTRGQQVTLSCSPISGHRSVSWYQQTPGQGLQFLFEYFSETQRNKGNFPGRFSGRQFSNSRSEMNVSTLELGDSALYLCASSADRTEAFFGQGTRLTVV.

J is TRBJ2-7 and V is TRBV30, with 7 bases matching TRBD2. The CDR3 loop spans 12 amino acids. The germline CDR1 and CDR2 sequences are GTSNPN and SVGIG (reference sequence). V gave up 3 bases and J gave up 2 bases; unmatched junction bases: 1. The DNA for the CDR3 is TGTGCCTGGAGCACTAGCGCCTACGAGCAGTACTTC. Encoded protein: CAWSTSAYEQYF.

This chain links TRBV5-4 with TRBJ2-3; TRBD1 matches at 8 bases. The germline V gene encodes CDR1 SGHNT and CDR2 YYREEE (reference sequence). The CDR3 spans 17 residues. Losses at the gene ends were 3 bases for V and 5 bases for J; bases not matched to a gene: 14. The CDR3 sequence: CASSWTGKGQFLDTQYF. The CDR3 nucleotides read TGTGCCAGCAGCTGGACAGGGAAGGGACAGTTCTTAGATACGCAGTATTTT.